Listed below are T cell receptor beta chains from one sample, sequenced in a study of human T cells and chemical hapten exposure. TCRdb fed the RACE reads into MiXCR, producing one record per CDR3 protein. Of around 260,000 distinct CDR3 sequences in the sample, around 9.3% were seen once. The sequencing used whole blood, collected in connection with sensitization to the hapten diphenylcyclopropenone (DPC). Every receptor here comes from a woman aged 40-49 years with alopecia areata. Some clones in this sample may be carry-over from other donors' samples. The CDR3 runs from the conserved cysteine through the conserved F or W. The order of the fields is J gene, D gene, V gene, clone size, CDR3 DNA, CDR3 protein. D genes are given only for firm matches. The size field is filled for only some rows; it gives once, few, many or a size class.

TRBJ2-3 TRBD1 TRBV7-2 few TGTGCCAGCAGACAGACAGGGTACGCAGATACGCAGTATTTT CASRQTGYADTQYF
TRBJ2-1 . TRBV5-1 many TGCGCCAGCAGCCCCGTGGGCAATGAGCAGTTCTTC CASSPVGNEQFF
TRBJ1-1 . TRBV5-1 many TGCGCCAGCAGCTTGGCTGAGAGGACTGAAGCTTTCTTT CASSLAERTEAFF
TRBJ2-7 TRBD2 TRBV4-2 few TGTGCCAGCAGCCAAGGGCGGCAGGGCGGGGGCGAGCAGTACTTC CASSQGRQGGGEQYF
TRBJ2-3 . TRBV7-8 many TGTGCCAGCAGGCCAGGGGGGCGGGAGGTCCTTATTCCGCAGTATTTT CASRPGGREVLIPQYF
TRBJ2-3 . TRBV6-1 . TGTGCCAGCAGTGAACGGGGGACCACAGATACGCAGTATTTT CASSERGTTDTQYF
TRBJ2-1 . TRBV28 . TGTGCCAGCAGTTCTGGCGGGCACAACTACAATGAGCAGTTCTTC CASSSGGHNYNEQFF
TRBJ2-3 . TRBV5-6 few TGTGCCAGCAGCTTGGCCTGGGGGGCGCGAACAGATACGCAGTATTTT CASSLAWGARTDTQYF
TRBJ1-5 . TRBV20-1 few TGCAGTGCTAGTTCTACCTATAGCAATCAGCCCCAGCATTTT CSASSTYSNQPQHF
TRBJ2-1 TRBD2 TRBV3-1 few TGTGCCAGCAGCCCTTCCGGGACTAGCAGATACAATGAGCAGTTCTTC CASSPSGTSRYNEQFF
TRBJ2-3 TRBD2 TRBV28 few TGTGCCAGCAGTTTATTGCCTAGCGGAAGCACAGATACGCAGTATTTT CASSLLPSGSTDTQYF
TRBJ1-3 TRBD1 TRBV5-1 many TGCGCCAGCAGCATGGGGACAGCTGGAAACACCATATATTTT CASSMGTAGNTIYF
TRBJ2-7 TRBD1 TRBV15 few TGTGCCACCGGCCGCCCCGGGACAGGGACCCACGAGCAGTACTTC CATGRPGTGTHEQYF
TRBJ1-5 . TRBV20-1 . TGCAGTGCTAGCCCTATAGACCAGCCCCAGCATTTT CSASPIDQPQHF
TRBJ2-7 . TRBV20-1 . TGCAGTGCTAGAAAGATCGGGACTCCCCAGTACTTC CSARKIGTPQYF
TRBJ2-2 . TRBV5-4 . TGTGCCAGCAGCTTGGGGCCAGGAAAAGGCGGGGAGCTGTTTTTT CASSLGPGKGGELFF
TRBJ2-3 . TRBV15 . TGTGCCACCAGCATAGGACGCACCTCTCCCACAGATACACAGTATTTT CATSIGRTSPTDTQYF